The clone carrying this T cell receptor beta chain has more than one count but fewer than ten. V shed 0 bases and J shed 0 bases, with 6 bases lying between them. The germline V gene encodes CDR1 SGHAT and CDR2 FQNNGV. The CDR3 totals 15 residues. This record comes from a study of T-cell reconstitution after alpha-beta-depleted transplantation in children. TCRbeta library preparation incorporated unique molecular identifiers. TCRdb re-derived calls from the PCR reads in MiXCR, one entry per CDR3 protein. The sample yields under 450,000 distinct CDR3 sequences, 13% seen once. This sequence was found in a human donor who donated a stem cell graft to a child with Fanconi anemia. Sequencing was performed on PBMCs, taken from the stem cell graft. The V call is TRBV11-2, the J call TRBJ2-1, with D unclear. The CDR3 DNA follows: TGTGCCAGCAGCTTAGATATGGGCTCCTACAATGAGCAGTTCTTC. It encodes CASSLDMGSYNEQFF.